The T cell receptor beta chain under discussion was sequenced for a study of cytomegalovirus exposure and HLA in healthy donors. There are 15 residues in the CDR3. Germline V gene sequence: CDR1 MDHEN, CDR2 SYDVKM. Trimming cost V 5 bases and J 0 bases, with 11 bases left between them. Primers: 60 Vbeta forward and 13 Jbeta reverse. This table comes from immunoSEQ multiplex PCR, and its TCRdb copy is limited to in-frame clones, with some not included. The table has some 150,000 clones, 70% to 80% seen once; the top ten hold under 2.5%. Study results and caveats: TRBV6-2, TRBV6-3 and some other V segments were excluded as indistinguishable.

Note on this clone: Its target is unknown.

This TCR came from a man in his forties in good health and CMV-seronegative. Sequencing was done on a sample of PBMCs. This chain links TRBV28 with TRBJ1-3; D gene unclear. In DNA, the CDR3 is TGTGCCAGCAGTAAGATGGGGAGCTCTGGAAACACCATATATTTT. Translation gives CASSKMGSSGNTIYF.